The present T cell receptor (beta chain) was sequenced within a study of cytomegalovirus exposure and HLA in healthy donors. General study points: In vitro testing confirmed a few CMV-associated chains as specific for CMV antigens. Because they were indistinguishable, some V segments, including TRBV6-2 and TRBV6-3, were excluded.

This clone was seen more than once but under ten times. Its antigen is unidentified. In the PCR, 60 Vbeta and 13 Jbeta primers were used. Method: immunoSEQ multiplex PCR; TCRdb's copy keeps in-frame clones and lacks some. The repertoire consists of 200,000 to 250,000 clones, with roughly 68% occurring once and the leading ten covering 2.6%. The germline gives CDR1 LNHDA, CDR2 SQIVND (reference sequence). The J segment lost 0 bases and the V segment lost 6 bases, leaving 4 bases of the junction unmatched. This CDR3 has 15 amino acids. The sample consisted of PBMCs. The receptor's source is a man aged 35 to 55 in good health and CMV-seropositive. The chain is built from TRBV19 and TRBJ2-2, with 7 nucleotides matching TRBD1. The CDR3 sequence: CASRTGTANTGELFF. In DNA, the CDR3 is TGTGCCAGTAGGACAGGGACGGCGAACACCGGGGAGCTGTTTTTT.